Reported below is one TCR beta chain. The antigen it recognizes is unknown. One base away there is no much larger clone; base qualities are not given. The protocol used for the library was PCR. Instrument used: Illumina HiSeq 2500. Unique molecular identifiers were incorporated into TCR beta cDNA libraries to reduce PCR and sequencing biases. Roughly 500,000 cDNA molecules were obtained for every 1 to 10 million input T cells, so each molecule roughly corresponded to one T cell. The patient libraries were prepared and sequenced with the same protocol used for the earlier healthy control dataset. Within a given batch, samples were prepared together, multiplexed and sequenced on the same HiSeq lane. As for the authors' bioinformatics: MIGEC handled the raw barcoded reads, throwing out single-read molecular identifier groups before consensus assembly and CDR3 extraction. Clonotype tables were post-analysed with VDJtools, normalizing diversity by down-sampling all datasets to the smallest sample size. Repertoire overlap clustering matched CDR3 amino acid but not nucleotide sequences to correct batch-related cross-sample contamination. TCRdb reprocessing: public reads trimmed at Q25 with fastp, clones called with MiXCR, in-frame beta chains kept. Identical CDR3 protein sequences are pooled into one entry, listed with their most common genes and DNA. What appears here as the V and J calls and clone size reflects TCRdb's work, not the paper's. Within this sample are roughly 800,000 distinct CDR3 sequences, with 25% to 30% of them counted one time only. More than 0.45% of the sample goes to the ten largest clones.

The data belong to a study of post-analysis software for immune sequencing data (dated by TCRdb to the mid-2010s). In terms of the full investigation: The recorded disease courses included relapsing-remitting, secondary progressive and progressive-relapsing multiple sclerosis, and some patients had no subtype annotation. The patient repertoires were compared against around eleven previously published healthy control repertoires obtained from donors aged roughly 6 to 25 years. A subset of samples was prepared in parallel using single-end sample barcoding, then pooled and co-amplified after Illumina adapter ligation.

TCR beta repertoires were profiled from peripheral blood of about a dozen young patients with multiple sclerosis to demonstrate the VDJtools post-analysis software. The multiple sclerosis patients were children and adolescents between roughly 6 and 16 years of age. V was cut back by 0 bases and J by 4 bases, leaving a gap of 10 bases between them. Per the germline V gene (reference sequence), LNHNV is the CDR1 and YYDKDF is the CDR2. The CDR3 covers 15 residues, taking in both the cysteine and the phenylalanine. The read is trimmed to its CDR3 DNA, 45 bases read in frame from base 1. Overall study results and their limits: When samples were clustered directly using the F measure, samples prepared in the same batch co-clustered strongly, which prompted a batch-effect correction. Significantly lower normalized Chao1 diversity was found in multiple sclerosis patients than in controls, suggesting substantial peripheral T-cell clonal expansion. The multiple sclerosis patient group was slightly younger than the control group. Patients showed significantly higher frequencies than controls for about 5 TRBV segments, among them TRBV5-6, TRBV5-1 and TRBV20-1.

The origin of this receptor is a girl aged 10 to 17 with multiple sclerosis. The sequence joins TRBV15 to TRBJ1-5; 5 matching bases give a weak D call of TRBD1. The source material was blood. The CDR3 in this case is CATSRDLGENQPQHF. The DNA reads as follows: TGTGCCACCAGCAGAGATCTAGGGGAGAATCAGCCCCAGCATTTT.